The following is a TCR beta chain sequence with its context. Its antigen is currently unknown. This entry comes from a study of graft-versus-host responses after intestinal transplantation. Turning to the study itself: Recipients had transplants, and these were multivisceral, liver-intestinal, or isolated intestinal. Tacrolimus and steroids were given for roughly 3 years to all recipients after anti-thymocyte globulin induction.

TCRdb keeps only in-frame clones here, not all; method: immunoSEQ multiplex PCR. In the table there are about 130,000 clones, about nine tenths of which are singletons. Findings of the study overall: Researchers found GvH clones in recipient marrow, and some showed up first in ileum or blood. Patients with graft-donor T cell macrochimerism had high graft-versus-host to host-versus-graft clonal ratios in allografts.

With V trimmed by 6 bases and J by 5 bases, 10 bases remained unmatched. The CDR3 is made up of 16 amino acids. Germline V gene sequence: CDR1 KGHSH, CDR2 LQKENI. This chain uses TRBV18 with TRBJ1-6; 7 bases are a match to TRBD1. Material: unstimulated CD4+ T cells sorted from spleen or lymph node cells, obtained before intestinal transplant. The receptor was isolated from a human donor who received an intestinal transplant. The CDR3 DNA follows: TGTGCCAGCTCGCCATTGGACAGGCGGGATAATTCACCCCTCCACTTT. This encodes CASSPLDRRDNSPLHF.